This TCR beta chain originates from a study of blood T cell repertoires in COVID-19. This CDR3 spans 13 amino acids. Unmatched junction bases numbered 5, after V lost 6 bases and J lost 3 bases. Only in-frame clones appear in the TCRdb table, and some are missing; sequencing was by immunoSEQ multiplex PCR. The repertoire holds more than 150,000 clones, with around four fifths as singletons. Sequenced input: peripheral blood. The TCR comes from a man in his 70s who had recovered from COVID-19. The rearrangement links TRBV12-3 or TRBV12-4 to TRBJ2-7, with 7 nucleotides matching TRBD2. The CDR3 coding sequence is TGTGCCAGCAGCCGAGGACTAGGCTACGAGCAGTACTTC. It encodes CASSRGLGYEQYF.